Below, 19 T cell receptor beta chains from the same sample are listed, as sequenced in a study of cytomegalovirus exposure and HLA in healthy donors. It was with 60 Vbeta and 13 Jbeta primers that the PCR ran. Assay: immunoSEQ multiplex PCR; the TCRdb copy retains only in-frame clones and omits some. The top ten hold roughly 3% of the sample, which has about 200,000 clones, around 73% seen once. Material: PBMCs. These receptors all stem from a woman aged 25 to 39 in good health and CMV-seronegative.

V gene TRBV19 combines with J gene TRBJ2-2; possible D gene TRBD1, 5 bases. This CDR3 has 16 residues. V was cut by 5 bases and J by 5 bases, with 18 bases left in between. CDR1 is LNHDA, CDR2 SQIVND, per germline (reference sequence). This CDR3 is CASSPMDTSYTGELFF. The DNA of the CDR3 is TGTGCCAGTAGTCCCATGGACACCTCGTATACCGGGGAGCTGTTTTTT.

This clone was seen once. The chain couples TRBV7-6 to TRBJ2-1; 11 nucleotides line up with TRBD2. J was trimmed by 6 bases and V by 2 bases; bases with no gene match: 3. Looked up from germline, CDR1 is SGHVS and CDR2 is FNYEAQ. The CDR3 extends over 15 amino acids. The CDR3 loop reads CASSLTSGSFNEQFF. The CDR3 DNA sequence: TGTGCCAGCAGCTTAACTAGCGGGAGCTTCAATGAGCAGTTCTTC.

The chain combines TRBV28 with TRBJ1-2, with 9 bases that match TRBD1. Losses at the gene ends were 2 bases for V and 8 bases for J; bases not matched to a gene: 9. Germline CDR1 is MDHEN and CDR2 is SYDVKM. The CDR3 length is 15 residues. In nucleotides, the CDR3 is TGTGCCAGCAGTTTAACGGGACAGGGCCTGAGGGGCTACACCTTC. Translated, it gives CASSLTGQGLRGYTF.

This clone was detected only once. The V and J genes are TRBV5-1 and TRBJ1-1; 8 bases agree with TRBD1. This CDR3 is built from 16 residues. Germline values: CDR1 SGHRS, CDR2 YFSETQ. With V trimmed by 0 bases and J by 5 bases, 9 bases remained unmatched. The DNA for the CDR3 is TGCGCCAGCAGCTTGGGATCAGGGGGCGGCGGTACTGAAGCTTTCTTT. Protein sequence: CASSLGSGGGGTEAFF.

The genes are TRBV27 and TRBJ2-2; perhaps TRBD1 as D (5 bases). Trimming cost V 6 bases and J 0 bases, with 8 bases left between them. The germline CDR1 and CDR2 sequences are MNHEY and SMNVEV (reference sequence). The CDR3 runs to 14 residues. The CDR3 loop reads CASRYRSNTGELFF. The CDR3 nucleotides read TGTGCCAGCAGATACAGGTCGAACACCGGGGAGCTGTTTTTT.

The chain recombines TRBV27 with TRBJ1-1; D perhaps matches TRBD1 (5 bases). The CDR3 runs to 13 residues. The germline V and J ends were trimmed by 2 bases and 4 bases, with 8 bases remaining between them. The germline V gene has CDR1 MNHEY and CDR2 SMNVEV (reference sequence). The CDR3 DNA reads TGTGCCAGCAGTTTAGGAGGGGCCACTGAAGCTTTCTTT. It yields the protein CASSLGGATEAFF.

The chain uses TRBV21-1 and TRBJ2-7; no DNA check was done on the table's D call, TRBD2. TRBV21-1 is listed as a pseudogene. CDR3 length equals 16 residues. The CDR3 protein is CASSRLPGLEYDEQYF. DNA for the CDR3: TGTGCCAGCAGCCGATTACCGGGACTAGAATACGACGAGCAGTACTTC.

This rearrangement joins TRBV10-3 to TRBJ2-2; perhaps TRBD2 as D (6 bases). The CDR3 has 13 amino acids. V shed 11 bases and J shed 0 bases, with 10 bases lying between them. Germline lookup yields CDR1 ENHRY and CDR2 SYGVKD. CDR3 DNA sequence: TGTGCCGCCGGGACTTCGAACACCGGGGAGCTGTTTTTT. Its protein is CAAGTSNTGELFF.

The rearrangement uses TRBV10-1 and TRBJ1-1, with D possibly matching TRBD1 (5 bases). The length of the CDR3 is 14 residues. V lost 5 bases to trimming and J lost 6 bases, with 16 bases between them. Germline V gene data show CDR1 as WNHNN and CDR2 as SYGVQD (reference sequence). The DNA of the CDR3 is TGCGCCAGCAGTCGGACCCTAGCGGGGGCTGAAGCTTTCTTT. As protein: CASSRTLAGAEAFF.

DNA of the CDR3: TGTGCCAGCAGCGAGGTCGGTGGTACGCAGTATTTT. Its translation is CASSEVGGTQYF. The genes are TRBV7-3 and TRBJ2-3; D ambiguous. This CDR3 comprises 12 residues. Germline CDR1 is SGHTA and CDR2 is FQGTGA. Trimming took off 5 bases at V and 8 bases at J, with 11 bases between the two ends.

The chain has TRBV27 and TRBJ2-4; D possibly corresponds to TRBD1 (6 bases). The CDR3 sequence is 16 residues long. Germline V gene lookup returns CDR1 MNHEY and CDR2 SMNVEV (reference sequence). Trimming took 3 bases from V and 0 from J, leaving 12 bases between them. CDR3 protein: CASSFDRTIAKNIQYF. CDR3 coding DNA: TGTGCCAGCAGTTTTGACAGGACGATAGCCAAAAACATTCAGTACTTC.

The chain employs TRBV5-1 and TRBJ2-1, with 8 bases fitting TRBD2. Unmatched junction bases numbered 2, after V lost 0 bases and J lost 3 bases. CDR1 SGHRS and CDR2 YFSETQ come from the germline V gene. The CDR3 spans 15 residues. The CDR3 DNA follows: TGCGCCAGCAGCTTGGCGCGGGAGGTCTACAATGAGCAGTTCTTC. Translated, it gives CASSLAREVYNEQFF.

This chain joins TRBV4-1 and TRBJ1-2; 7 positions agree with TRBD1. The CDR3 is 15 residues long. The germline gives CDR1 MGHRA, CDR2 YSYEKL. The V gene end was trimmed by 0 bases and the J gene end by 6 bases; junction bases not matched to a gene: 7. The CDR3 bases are TGCGCCAGCAGCCAAGAGGTGACAGGGACGGATGGCTACACCTTC. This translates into CASSQEVTGTDGYTF.

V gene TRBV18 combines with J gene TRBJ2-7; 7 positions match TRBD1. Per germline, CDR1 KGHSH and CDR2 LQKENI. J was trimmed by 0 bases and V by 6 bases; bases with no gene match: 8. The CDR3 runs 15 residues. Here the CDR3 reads CASSRTGTASYEQYF. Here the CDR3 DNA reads TGTGCCAGCTCGCGTACCGGGACAGCCTCCTACGAGCAGTACTTC.

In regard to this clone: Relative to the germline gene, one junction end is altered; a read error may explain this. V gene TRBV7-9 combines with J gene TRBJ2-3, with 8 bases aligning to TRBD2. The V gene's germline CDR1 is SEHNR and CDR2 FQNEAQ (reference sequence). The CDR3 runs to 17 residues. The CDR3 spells CSSTLGGGRVGTDTQYF. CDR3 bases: TGTTCCAGCACCTTGGGCGGGGGGCGCGTCGGCACAGATACGCAGTATTTT.

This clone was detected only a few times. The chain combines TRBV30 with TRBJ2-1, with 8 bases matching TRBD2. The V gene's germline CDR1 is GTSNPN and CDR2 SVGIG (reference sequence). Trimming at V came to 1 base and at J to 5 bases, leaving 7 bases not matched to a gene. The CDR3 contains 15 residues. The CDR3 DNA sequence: TGTGCCTGGAGTGAGGCGACTAGCGCTCACAATGAGCAGTTCTTC. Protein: CAWSEATSAHNEQFF. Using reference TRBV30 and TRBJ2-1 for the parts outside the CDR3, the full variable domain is SQTIHQWPATLVQPVGSPLSLECTVEGTSNPNLYWYRQAAGRGLQLLFYSVGIGQISSEVPQNLSASRPQDRQFILSSKKLLLSDSGFYLCAWSEATSAHNEQFFGPGTRLTVL.

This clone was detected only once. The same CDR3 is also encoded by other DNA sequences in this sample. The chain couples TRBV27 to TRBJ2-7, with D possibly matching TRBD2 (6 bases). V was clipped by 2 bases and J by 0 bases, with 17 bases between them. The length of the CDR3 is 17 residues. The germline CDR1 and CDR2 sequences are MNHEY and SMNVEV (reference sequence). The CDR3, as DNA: TGTGCCAGCAGTTTAACCCAACTAGCAGGGTTCTCCTACGAGCAGTACTTC. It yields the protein CASSLTQLAGFSYEQYF.

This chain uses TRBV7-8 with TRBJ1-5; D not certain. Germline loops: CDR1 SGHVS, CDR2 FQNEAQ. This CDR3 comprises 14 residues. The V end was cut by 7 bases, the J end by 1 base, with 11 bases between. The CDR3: CASTAVRSNQPQHF. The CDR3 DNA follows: TGTGCCAGCACCGCGGTCAGAAGCAATCAGCCCCAGCATTTT.

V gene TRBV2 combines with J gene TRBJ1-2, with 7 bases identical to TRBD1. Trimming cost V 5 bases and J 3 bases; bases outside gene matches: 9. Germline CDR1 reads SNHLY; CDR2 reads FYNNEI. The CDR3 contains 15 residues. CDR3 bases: TGTGCCAGCAGTCCGTCTTTCACAGGGGACTATGGCTACACCTTC. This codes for CASSPSFTGDYGYTF.